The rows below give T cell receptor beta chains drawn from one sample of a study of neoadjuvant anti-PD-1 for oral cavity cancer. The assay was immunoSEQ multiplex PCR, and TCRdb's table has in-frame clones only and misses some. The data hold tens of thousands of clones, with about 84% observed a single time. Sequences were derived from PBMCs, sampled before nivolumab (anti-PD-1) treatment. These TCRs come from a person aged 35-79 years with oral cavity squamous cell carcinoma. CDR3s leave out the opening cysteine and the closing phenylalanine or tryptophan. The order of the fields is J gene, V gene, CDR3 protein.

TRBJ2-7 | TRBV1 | TSSQDVRAGGPYEQY
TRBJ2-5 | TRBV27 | ASSRPAGAGVQETQY
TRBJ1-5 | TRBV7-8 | ASSLQGGASNQPQH
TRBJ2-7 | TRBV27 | ASSSRQFGTGSPYEQY
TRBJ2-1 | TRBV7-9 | ASSFTLNEQF
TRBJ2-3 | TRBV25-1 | ASSVTGGTDTQY
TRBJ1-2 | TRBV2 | ASSDTLQGDYGYT
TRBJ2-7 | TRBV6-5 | ASSYREFSEQY
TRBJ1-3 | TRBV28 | ASSLSGNTIY
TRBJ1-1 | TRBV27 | ASSPWTGNTEAF
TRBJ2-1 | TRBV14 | ASSHLNRTSGYNEQF
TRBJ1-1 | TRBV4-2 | ASSQDTANTEAF
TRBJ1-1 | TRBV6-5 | ASSYSQGREAF
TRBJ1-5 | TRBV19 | ASSISRVYAQPQH
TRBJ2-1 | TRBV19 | ASSIGGTEQF
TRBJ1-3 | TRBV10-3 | AISDSSRISGNTIY
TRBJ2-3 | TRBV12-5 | ASGPSGGRTDTQY
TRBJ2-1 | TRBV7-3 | ASSIAGGVHNEQF
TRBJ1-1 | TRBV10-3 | AISELRSEAF
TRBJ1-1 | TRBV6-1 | ASSEAPRIVEAF
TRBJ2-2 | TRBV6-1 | ASIASGWAGELF
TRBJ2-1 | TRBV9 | ASSVESGASGRATTYNEQF
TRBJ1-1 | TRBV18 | ASSESEYTEAF
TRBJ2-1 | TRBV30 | AWSGGGGNNEQF
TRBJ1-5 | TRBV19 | ASSSLSYSNQPQH
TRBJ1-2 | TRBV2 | ASRLQGFANYGYT
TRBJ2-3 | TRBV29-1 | SAVRLSTDTQY
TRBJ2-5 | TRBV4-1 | ASSHLPGSQETQY
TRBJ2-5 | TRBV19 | ASSTWTGPTETQY
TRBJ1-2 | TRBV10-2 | ASSDPPAGYGYT
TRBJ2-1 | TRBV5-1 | ASTLGQGNEQF
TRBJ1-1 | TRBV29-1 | SVVAGSRHEMNTEAF
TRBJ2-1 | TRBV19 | ASSIASGSYNEQF
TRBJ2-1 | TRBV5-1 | ASSLAGTWRDNEQF
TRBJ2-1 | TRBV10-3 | AIGRGVGLYNEQF
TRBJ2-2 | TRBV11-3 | ASSLAPTGELF
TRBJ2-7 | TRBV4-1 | ASSQPTSGNYEQY
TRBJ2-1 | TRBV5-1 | ASSLEQGPKVNEQF
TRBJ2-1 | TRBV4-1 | ASSSRGAALKNEQF
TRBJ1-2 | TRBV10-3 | AISEKSQSNYGYT
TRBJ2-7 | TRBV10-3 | ATASSSGSYEQY
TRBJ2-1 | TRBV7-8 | ASSLRRQIYNEQF
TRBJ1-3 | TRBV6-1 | ASRRGQGPTDTIY
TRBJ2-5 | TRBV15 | ATSRGGGETQY
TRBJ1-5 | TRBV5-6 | ASSRTGNSNQPQH
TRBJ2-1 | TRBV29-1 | SVSGSSGVYNEQF
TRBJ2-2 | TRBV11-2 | ASSAQGGLGTGELF